Following are 32 T cell receptor beta chains from one sample sequenced in a study of identical twins. TCRdb reprocessed the 5' RACE reads with MiXCR, giving one entry per CDR3 protein. The profile covers about 530,000 distinct CDR3 sequences, with around 15% appearing a single time and roughly 0.43% taken by the ten largest. Another study also made use of these data, one on yellow fever vaccine responses in identical twins.

Sequenced material: CD4+ T cells sorted from blood. These TCRs come from a woman in her late teens or twenties in good health.

This clonotype was seen ten or more times. This chain links TRBV12-3 or TRBV12-4 with TRBJ1-1; 12 bases align to TRBD1. J was trimmed by 7 bases and V by 5 bases; bases with no gene match: 11. This CDR3 region has 16 residues. CDR3 in amino acids: CASSTGTGGSRREAFF. The CDR3 region has the DNA TGTGCCAGCAGTACCGGGACAGGGGGCTCCCGGCGTGAAGCTTTCTTT.

J is TRBJ2-3 and V is TRBV29-1, with TRBD2 matching over 14 bases. V gave up 3 bases and J gave up 3 bases; unmatched junction bases: 8. The CDR3 consists of 17 residues. Per the germline V gene, CDR1 is SQVTM and CDR2 is ANQGSEA. The CDR3 sequence is CSVDEGLAGVGTDTQYF. The DNA for the CDR3 is TGCAGCGTTGACGAGGGACTAGCGGGAGTCGGGACAGATACGCAGTATTTT.

In this sample, this clonotype turned up a few times. The rearrangement uses TRBV10-3 and TRBJ2-3, with D perhaps given as TRBD1 or TRBD2 (6 bases each). This CDR3 contains 13 residues. CDR1 is ENHRY and CDR2 is SYGVKD in the germline V gene. Trimming removed 4 bases at V and 10 bases at J, with 15 bases between. The CDR3 protein is CAISAFYREAQYF. CDR3 nucleotide sequence: TGTGCCATCAGTGCCTTTTACAGGGAGGCGCAGTATTTT.

This clonotype occurred a few times. The chain uses TRBV9 and TRBJ2-1; 9 bases are shared with TRBD2. After removal of 3 bases from V and 9 bases from J, the junction contained 7 bases not matched to a gene. Per germline, CDR1 SGDLS and CDR2 YYNGEE. The CDR3 sequence is 14 residues long. The CDR3 DNA sequence: TGTGCCAGCAGCGCCGTAGCGGGAGTGCTTGAGCAGTTCTTC. Protein sequence: CASSAVAGVLEQFF.

This clonotype was seen repeatedly, ten times or more. The chain uses TRBV10-3 and TRBJ2-1; D gene uncertain. The CDR3 length is 13 residues. Per the germline V gene, CDR1 is ENHRY and CDR2 is SYGVKD. Trimming cost V 10 bases and J 0 bases, with 10 bases left between them. CDR3 DNA sequence: TGTGCCACCCTCGACACCTCCTACAATGAGCAGTTCTTC. Its protein is CATLDTSYNEQFF.

This clonotype was recorded at least ten times. The J gene is TRBJ2-3, the V gene TRBV29-1, with D perhaps TRBD2 (7 bases). Trimming took 4 bases from V and 2 from J, leaving 13 bases between them. The CDR3 is 14 residues long. Germline assignment: CDR1 SQVTM and CDR2 ANQGSEA. Written as DNA, the CDR3 is TGCAGCGTTGCCGGGGGGCGGGCCACAGATACGCAGTATTTT. Amino acid sequence: CSVAGGRATDTQYF.

V is TRBV10-3 and J is TRBJ2-3; 9 bases align to TRBD1. The germline gives CDR1 ENHRY, CDR2 SYGVKD. The junction had 12 bases not matched to a gene; V was cut back by 6 bases and J by 2 bases. The CDR3 contains 17 residues. The CDR3 region is CAIRQGASIPLTDTQYF. Here the CDR3 DNA reads TGTGCCATCAGACAGGGGGCGAGTATTCCCCTCACAGATACGCAGTATTTT.

This clonotype was found a few times. The V gene is TRBV25-1, the J gene TRBJ2-1, with 7 bases aligning to TRBD2. Germline CDR1 reads MGHDK; CDR2 reads SYGVNS. V gave up 8 bases and J gave up 5 bases; unmatched junction bases: 9. The CDR3 length is 14 residues. In nucleotides, the CDR3 is TGTGCCAGCGGGAGAAGCGGGAACCACAATGAGCAGTTCTTC. The encoded protein is CASGRSGNHNEQFF.

This clonotype was detected a few times. J is TRBJ2-1 and V is TRBV11-2; possible D gene TRBD2, 6 bases. This CDR3 is built from 14 residues. The V end lost 5 bases, the J end lost 4 bases, and 12 bases lay between the germline ends. Germline lookup yields CDR1 SGHAT and CDR2 FQNNGV. CDR3 DNA: TGTGCCAGCAGCGGGTTAGCGGCTTACAATGAGCAGTTCTTC. Its translation: CASSGLAAYNEQFF.

This clonotype was recorded a few times. The V call is TRBV6-1, the J call TRBJ2-5; 9 bases map to TRBD1. Germline CDR1 MNHNS, CDR2 SASEGT. V was pared by 6 bases and J by 5 bases, with 10 bases of the junction left unmatched. The CDR3 covers 15 residues. For the CDR3, the DNA is TGTGCCAGCAGAGAACAGGGGGCGAGTCACGAGACCCAGTACTTC. Translation: CASREQGASHETQYF.

This clonotype was counted only a few times. The rearrangement links TRBV20-1 to TRBJ1-2; D remains ambiguous. The CDR3 is 13 residues long. Deletions cut 2 bases from V and 5 bases from J, with 12 bases between. Per the germline V gene, CDR1 is DFQATT and CDR2 is SNEGSKA (reference sequence). The CDR3 protein is CSARRWKPYGYTF. As DNA, the CDR3 is TGCAGTGCTAGAAGGTGGAAACCGTATGGCTACACCTTC.

The chain combines TRBV5-1 with TRBJ1-5; maybe TRBD1 (5 bases). This CDR3 comprises 15 residues. V was clipped by 4 bases and J by 6 bases, with 17 bases between them. Per the germline V gene, CDR1 is SGHRS and CDR2 is YFSETQ. The chain's CDR3 is CASSPGTGPRQPQHF. The CDR3, as DNA: TGCGCCAGCAGCCCGGGGACGGGACCGCGTCAGCCCCAGCATTTT. The variable domain in full, with the rest retrieved from reference TRBV5-1 and TRBJ1-5, is KAGVTQTPRYLIKTRGQQVTLSCSPISGHRSVSWYQQTPGQGLQFLFEYFSETQRNKGNFPGRFSGRQFSNSRSEMNVSTLELGDSALYLCASSPGTGPRQPQHFGDGTRLSIL.

This rearrangement joins TRBV2 to TRBJ2-1; D uncertain. CDR1 SNHLY and CDR2 FYNNEI come from the germline V gene. CDR3 length: 15 amino acids. V was shortened by 3 bases and J by 4 bases, with 13 bases between the two germline ends. The CDR3 bases are TGTGCCAGCAGTGACCGGGTGACCCATTACAATGAGCAGTTCTTC. Protein sequence: CASSDRVTHYNEQFF.

This clonotype was recorded a few times. V usage is TRBV4-1 and J usage is TRBJ1-1, with 7 bases lining up with TRBD1. Germline CDR1 and CDR2: MGHRA and YSYEKL. This CDR3 contains 17 residues. V dropped 4 bases and J dropped 0; count of bases not matched to a gene: 11. The CDR3 DNA reads as TGCGCCAGCAGCCCCCGCCTAGTGACAGGGTTGAACACTGAAGCTTTCTTT. Translated, it gives CASSPRLVTGLNTEAFF.

This clonotype has a handful of counts. The V gene is TRBV5-1, the J gene TRBJ2-3; TRBD1 matches at 10 bases. CDR3 size: 14 residues. The trim removed 0 bases at V and 11 bases at J, leaving 6 bases unmatched. CDR1 is SGHRS and CDR2 is YFSETQ in the germline V gene. This CDR3 reads CASSLETGGRGQYF. The CDR3 bases are TGCGCCAGCAGCTTGGAGACAGGGGGCCGAGGGCAGTATTTT.

This clonotype was detected ten times or more. CDR3 residues: CASSRRDSGGDTQYF. The CDR3 DNA sequence: TGTGCCAGCAGCCGCCGGGACAGTGGGGGGGATACGCAGTATTTT. The chain recombines TRBV5-6 with TRBJ2-3, with D possibly matching TRBD1 (7 bases). The germline CDR1 and CDR2 sequences are SGHDT and YYEEEE. Trimming stripped 4 bases from V and 6 bases from J, with 18 bases between. This CDR3 contains 15 residues.

The genes are TRBV5-1 and TRBJ2-1; D may be TRBD2 (6 bases). This CDR3 region has 18 residues. Per the germline V gene, CDR1 is SGHRS and CDR2 is YFSETQ. V shed 1 base and J shed 4 bases, with 21 bases lying between them. Here the CDR3 DNA reads TGCGCCAGCAGCTTGAATGCGCGGGGCAGGTTCACTTACAATGAGCAGTTCTTC. Its translation: CASSLNARGRFTYNEQFF. The full variable domain, completed using reference TRBV5-1 and TRBJ2-1, is KAGVTQTPRYLIKTRGQQVTLSCSPISGHRSVSWYQQTPGQGLQFLFEYFSETQRNKGNFPGRFSGRQFSNSRSEMNVSTLELGDSALYLCASSLNARGRFTYNEQFFGPGTRLTVL.

A few counts support this clonotype. The chain employs TRBV5-1 and TRBJ2-7; 11 nucleotides align to TRBD2. Germline CDR1 SGHRS, CDR2 YFSETQ. Unmatched junction bases numbered 7, after V lost 0 bases and J lost 5 bases. This CDR3 has 16 residues. DNA for the CDR3: TGCGCCAGCAGCTTGGTTAGTAGCGGGAGGGCCAACGAGCAGTACTTC. This sequence encodes CASSLVSSGRANEQYF.

This chain connects TRBV10-3 to TRBJ1-2; D unclear. The germline V and J ends were trimmed by 5 bases and 7 bases, with 14 bases remaining between them. Looked up from germline, CDR1 is ENHRY and CDR2 is SYGVKD. This CDR3 region has 13 residues. CDR3 sequence: CAISLSESSGYTF. DNA of the CDR3: TGTGCCATCAGTCTATCCGAAAGCAGTGGCTACACCTTC.

There are a few counts of this clonotype. J is TRBJ2-6 and V is TRBV20-1, with TRBD1 matching 10 bases. The V gene end was trimmed by 0 bases and the J gene end by 0 bases; junction bases not matched to a gene: 8. The CDR3 runs 19 residues. The germline V gene has CDR1 DFQATT and CDR2 SNEGSKA (reference sequence). DNA of the CDR3: TGCAGTGCTAGAGAGACGGGACAGGGGACCAGCTCTGGGGCCAACGTCCTGACTTTC. The encoded protein is CSARETGQGTSSGANVLTF.

The chain links TRBV29-1 to TRBJ2-5, with D possibly matching TRBD1 (6 bases). The germline gives CDR1 SQVTM, CDR2 ANQGSEA. The CDR3 sequence is 15 residues long. The germline V and J ends were trimmed by 4 bases and 2 bases, with 17 bases remaining between them. The CDR3 is CSVVGEQGPQETQYF. The DNA of the CDR3 is TGCAGCGTTGTTGGCGAGCAGGGGCCTCAAGAGACCCAGTACTTC.

The CDR3 region has the DNA TGTGCCAGCAGCTTAGGGGATCTGGATCAAGAGACCCAGTACTTC. Its translation is CASSLGDLDQETQYF. The chain links TRBV7-9 to TRBJ2-5; D is unclear. Germline assignment: CDR1 SEHNR and CDR2 FQNEAQ (reference sequence). This CDR3 comprises 15 residues. V was cut by 1 base and J by 2 bases, with 11 bases left in between. The complete variable domain, with remaining parts taken from reference TRBV7-9 and TRBJ2-5, reads DTGVSQNPRHKITKRGQNVTFRCDPISEHNRLYWYRQTLGQGPEFLTYFQNEAQLEKSRLLSDRFSAERPKGSFSTLEIQRTEQGDSAMYLCASSLGDLDQETQYFGPGTRLLVL.

This clonotype was picked up a small number of times. This sequence joins TRBV9 and TRBJ1-2; D unresolved. The CDR3 spans 12 residues. The V gene's germline CDR1 is SGDLS and CDR2 YYNGEE. The V end lost 9 bases, the J end lost 2 bases, and 11 bases lay between the germline ends. CDR3 sequence: CATSSINYGYTF. The CDR3 coding sequence is TGTGCCACCTCTAGCATAAACTATGGCTACACCTTC.

The sample holds a few counts of this clonotype. The chain is built from TRBV12-3 or TRBV12-4 and TRBJ2-2; D possibly corresponds to TRBD1 (5 bases). CDR3 size: 14 residues. V was pared by 6 bases and J by 4 bases, with 12 bases between. The CDR3 DNA reads as TGTGCCAGCAGGACAGCTTCAGGCACCGGGGAGCTGTTTTTT. The encoded protein is CASRTASGTGELFF.

This clonotype was recorded at least ten times. This chain connects TRBV4-1 to TRBJ2-1, with 12 bases lining up with TRBD2. Germline V gene lookup returns CDR1 MGHRA and CDR2 YSYEKL. There are 14 residues in the CDR3. With 4 bases clipped from V and 6 bases from J, the junction kept 1 base outside the gene matches. The CDR3 DNA sequence: TGCGCCAGCAGCCGGACTAGCGGGATCAATGAGCAGTTCTTC. It codes for CASSRTSGINEQFF.

The rearrangement links TRBV24-1 to TRBJ2-7; possibly TRBD1 or TRBD2 for D (5 bases each). With 1 base removed from V and 0 bases from J, the gap between germline ends came to 12 bases. Germline CDR1 is KGHDR and CDR2 is SFDVKD. The CDR3 covers 16 residues. The CDR3 region is CATSDFGGVISYEQYF. The CDR3 nucleotides are TGTGCCACCAGTGATTTTGGGGGAGTAATCTCCTACGAGCAGTACTTC.

This chain joins TRBV3-1 and TRBJ2-1, with 8 bases matching TRBD1. Losses at the gene ends were 3 bases for V and 9 bases for J; bases not matched to a gene: 4. The CDR3 contains 13 residues. The germline gives CDR1 LGHDT, CDR2 YNNKEL (reference sequence). CDR3 loop: CASSHRGQAEQFF. The CDR3 nucleotides are TGTGCCAGCAGCCACAGGGGGCAGGCTGAGCAGTTCTTC.

In its sample, this clonotype was seen a few times. The chain recombines TRBV20-1 with TRBJ2-3; TRBD2 is a possible D gene (6 bases). Trimming removed 2 bases from V and 0 bases from J, with 12 bases in between. Germline V gives CDR1 DFQATT, CDR2 SNEGSKA (reference sequence). The CDR3 is 15 residues long. CDR3: CSARRASVSTDTQYF. In DNA form, the CDR3 reads TGCAGTGCTAGAAGGGCTAGCGTAAGCACAGATACGCAGTATTTT.

This clonotype was seen a few times. The chain has TRBV28 and TRBJ1-1; weak D call: TRBD1 (5 bases). The V gene's germline CDR1 is MDHEN and CDR2 SYDVKM. The CDR3 is made up of 15 amino acids. V was shortened by 2 bases and J by 6 bases, with 16 bases between the two germline ends. CDR3 bases: TGTGCCAGCAGTTTAGAACCGGGACGAAAGTCTGAAGCTTTCTTT. Its translation: CASSLEPGRKSEAFF.

This chain links TRBV6-1 with TRBJ2-2; D might be TRBD1 or TRBD2, each matching 6 bases. This CDR3 comprises 14 residues. V was pared by 6 bases and J by 8 bases, with 16 bases between. Germline CDR1 is MNHNS and CDR2 is SASEGT. CDR3 sequence reads: CASRSGGGMGELFF. In DNA, the CDR3 is TGTGCCAGCAGATCAGGAGGGGGGATGGGGGAGCTGTTTTTT.

Only a few counts were recorded for this clonotype. V and J are TRBV5-1 and TRBJ1-3; D call uncertain. V was trimmed by 1 base and J by 0 bases, leaving 11 bases between them. Germline CDR1 SGHRS, CDR2 YFSETQ. The CDR3 loop spans 16 amino acids. The CDR3 spells CASSLNPVFSGNTIYF. The CDR3 DNA follows: TGCGCCAGCAGCTTGAACCCGGTCTTCTCTGGAAACACCATATATTTT.

The chain uses TRBV28 and TRBJ2-7; D uncertain. Trimming took off 2 bases at V and 2 bases at J, with 7 bases between the two ends. The germline V gene has CDR1 MDHEN and CDR2 SYDVKM. The CDR3 length is 13 residues. CDR3 nucleotide sequence: TGTGCCAGCAGTTTAGAGCAGGCCTACGAGCAGTACTTC. Translating it yields CASSLEQAYEQYF. The full variable domain, in which reference TRBV28 and TRBJ2-7 provide the parts outside the CDR3, is DVKVTQSSRYLVKRTGEKVFLECVQDMDHENMFWYRQDPGLGLRLIYFSYDVKMKEKGDIPEGYSVSREKKERFSLILESASTNQTSMYLCASSLEQAYEQYFGPGTRLTVT.